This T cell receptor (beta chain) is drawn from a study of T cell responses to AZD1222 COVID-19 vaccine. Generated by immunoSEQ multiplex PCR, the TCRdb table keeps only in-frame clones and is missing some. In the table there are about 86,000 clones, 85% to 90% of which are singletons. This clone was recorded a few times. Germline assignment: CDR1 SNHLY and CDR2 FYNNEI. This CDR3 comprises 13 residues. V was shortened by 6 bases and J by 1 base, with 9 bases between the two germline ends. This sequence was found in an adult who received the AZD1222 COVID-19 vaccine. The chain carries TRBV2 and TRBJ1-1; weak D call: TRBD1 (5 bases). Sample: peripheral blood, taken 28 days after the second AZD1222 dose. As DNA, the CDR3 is TGTGCCAGCAGGGGGCGGCAGAACACTGAAGCTTTCTTT. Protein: CASRGRQNTEAFF.